This T cell receptor (beta chain) was retrieved from a study of OX40 agonist ivuxolimab in advanced cancers. V lost 4 bases to trimming and J lost 7 bases, with 17 bases between them. The CDR3 is 14 residues long. CDR1 is SGHKS and CDR2 is YYEKEE in the germline V gene (reference sequence). Only in-frame clones appear in the TCRdb table, and some are missing; sequencing was by immunoSEQ multiplex PCR. The sample includes 70,000 to 100,000 clones, approximately 90% seen only once; the top ten take roughly 2.1%. This sample comprised CD4+ or CD8+ T cells sorted from blood, obtained in a trial of the OX40 agonist ivuxolimab. The clonotype comes from an adult with an advanced solid tumor such as melanoma, head and neck, liver or kidney cancer. V is TRBV5-5 and J is TRBJ2-5; D perhaps matches TRBD2 (5 bases). In DNA form, the CDR3 reads TGTGCCAGCAGCCCGGACCGGGATTTTGGGACCCAGTACTTC. Its translation is CASSPDRDFGTQYF.